These 10 T cell receptor beta chains were all obtained from the same sample, sequenced in a study of Tregs in tolerant kidney transplant recipients. The method was immunoSEQ multiplex PCR; TCRdb's version includes in-frame clones alone and lacks a portion of them. The table lists about 88,000 clones, roughly 92% of them singletons, with 4.7% in the top ten. The sample comprised CD8+ T cells from blood. The receptors derive from a human donor in good health.

The chain recombines TRBV19 with TRBJ2-2; 9 bases fit TRBD2. The CDR3 consists of 14 residues. The germline V gene encodes CDR1 LNHDA and CDR2 SQIVND (reference sequence). The junction had 8 bases not matched to a gene; V was cut back by 8 bases and J by 7 bases. The CDR3 DNA follows: TGTGCCAGTGCCTGGAGCGGGGGGCGCGGGGAGCTGTTTTTT. It codes for CASAWSGGRGELFF.

The chain combines TRBV2 with TRBJ1-1, with TRBD1 matching 8 bases. CDR1 is SNHLY and CDR2 is FYNNEI in the germline V gene. The CDR3 consists of 18 residues. V gave up 5 bases and J gave up 1 base; unmatched junction bases: 15. CDR3 loop: CASSMRTGKVRANTEAFF. Written as DNA, the CDR3 is TGTGCCAGCAGTATGAGGACAGGGAAGGTTCGGGCGAACACTGAAGCTTTCTTT.

The chain employs TRBV11-3 and TRBJ2-2; D is undetermined. CDR1 is SGHNT, CDR2 YENEEA, per germline. The CDR3 runs 12 residues. V lost 1 base, J lost 8 bases, and 5 bases lay in between. The DNA for the CDR3 is TGTGCCAGCAGCTTAGGGGCTGGGGAGCTGTTTTTT. Amino acids: CASSLGAGELFF.

The chain couples TRBV7-8 to TRBJ2-3; 14 bases match TRBD2. V lost 4 bases, J lost 0 bases, and 15 bases stayed unmatched. Germline V gene sequence: CDR1 SGHVS, CDR2 FQNEAQ. The CDR3 extends over 21 amino acids. The CDR3: CASSSRILGGTSGSSTDTQYF. The CDR3 nucleotides are TGTGCCAGCAGCTCACGAATCCTGGGGGGGACTAGCGGGAGTAGCACAGATACGCAGTATTTT.

The chain has TRBV4-1 and TRBJ2-3; 7 nucleotides match TRBD2. Germline assignment: CDR1 MGHRA and CDR2 YSYEKL. This CDR3 is 13 amino acids long. Losses at the gene ends were 4 bases for V and 6 bases for J; bases not matched to a gene: 4. The DNA of the CDR3 is TGCGCCAGCAGCCCCGGACTAGGTGATACGCAGTATTTT. Protein product: CASSPGLGDTQYF.

The CDR3 is CASSFLGGLNSPLHF. Written as DNA, the CDR3 is TGTGCCAGCAGCTTCCTCGGGGGGCTTAATTCACCCCTCCACTTT. The chain combines TRBV11-2 with TRBJ1-6; possible D gene TRBD1, 6 bases. This CDR3 contains 15 residues. Germline V gene lookup returns CDR1 SGHAT and CDR2 FQNNGV. The V end was cut by 3 bases, the J end by 6 bases, with 12 bases between.

This clone came up a few times. The V gene is TRBV27, the J gene TRBJ2-7; no reliable D call. Germline values: CDR1 MNHEY, CDR2 SMNVEV (reference sequence). Trimming took 4 bases from V and 4 from J, leaving 5 bases between them. This CDR3 is built from 11 residues. The chain's CDR3 is CASSSRYEQYF. The CDR3 DNA sequence: TGTGCCAGCAGTTCACGGTACGAGCAGTACTTC.

DNA for the CDR3: TGTGCCAGCAGCCCTCCGTGGAGGCAAGAGACCCAGTACTTC. It is translated as CASSPPWRQETQYF. V gene TRBV11-2 combines with J gene TRBJ2-5; maybe TRBD2 (5 bases). The CDR3 is 14 amino acids. Germline V CDR1 and CDR2: SGHAT, FQNNGV. Trimming removed 5 bases from V and 2 bases from J, with 12 bases in between.

The J gene is TRBJ2-3, the V gene TRBV6-5; 7 bases are a match to TRBD2. The CDR3 runs to 14 residues. V lost 6 bases, J lost 2 bases, and 5 bases stayed unmatched. Germline lookup yields CDR1 MNHEY and CDR2 SVGAGI. CDR3 sequence: CASSRGGNTDTQYF. CDR3 DNA: TGTGCCAGCAGCCGCGGGGGAAACACAGATACGCAGTATTTT.

The chain is built from TRBV29-1 and TRBJ1-1, with D perhaps TRBD1 (6 bases). V lost 7 bases, J lost 4 bases, and 13 bases lay in between. Germline CDR1 reads SQVTM; CDR2 reads ANQGSEA. CDR3 length: 12 residues. The CDR3 sequence is CSARGAATEAFF. DNA for the CDR3: TGCAGCGCCCGGGGGGCAGCCACTGAAGCTTTCTTT.